The present TCR beta chain was sequenced within a study of T cell clonotyping in hematopoietic cell transplantation. Study outcomes and limitations: Pathologically expanded recipient clonotypes increased progressively from day 30 to day 180 as diversity fell. CD4 and CD8 repertoire contributions could not be separated without sorting.

This clone was picked up one time. Its antigen is currently unknown. Generated by immunoSEQ multiplex PCR, the TCRdb table keeps only in-frame clones and is missing some. Among some 30,000 clones listed, nearly 97% were seen once. Trimming cost V 7 bases and J 1 base, with 7 bases left between them. Germline values: CDR1 SNHLY, CDR2 FYNNEI. This CDR3 has 12 residues. The genes are TRBV2 and TRBJ1-1; D is unresolved. The clonotype was recovered from a man aged 45-60 years in good health. Some clones in this sample may be carry-over from other donors' samples. The specimen sequenced was peripheral blood mononuclear cells. CDR3 loop: CASTPANTEAFF. DNA for the CDR3: TGTGCCAGCACCCCAGCGAACACTGAAGCTTTCTTT.